This T cell receptor beta chain was captured by sequencing in a study of blood T cell repertoires in COVID-19. Across the study: Collection of acute and convalescent COVID-19 samples took place in the United States, Italy and Spain. The analysed material was cDNA or gDNA that came from T cells, B-cell-depleted T cells, or PBMCs.

In the original processing: Estimates of nucleated cell counts were drawn from the amplification of reference gene primers. Profiling relied on immunoSEQ multiplex PCR, and the TCRdb table lists in-frame clones only, not all of them. For V, J and clone size, that table is used; D and trimming come from the DNA. Of a few hundred thousand clones listed, roughly 84% are singletons. J gave up 10 bases and V 2 bases, and 31 bases lay outside the gene matches. This CDR3 is 22 amino acids long. Germline V gives CDR1 SGHTA, CDR2 FQGTGA. Specimen: peripheral blood. The rearrangement joins TRBV7-3 to TRBJ1-4; 7 bases align to TRBD1. The sequence derives from a woman in her thirties who had recovered from COVID-19. The chain's CDR3 is CASSLPRDSWTSVKGYLGKLFF. The CDR3 region has the DNA TGTGCCAGCAGCTTACCCCGGGACAGTTGGACCAGCGTCAAGGGATATCTCGGAAAACTGTTTTTT.